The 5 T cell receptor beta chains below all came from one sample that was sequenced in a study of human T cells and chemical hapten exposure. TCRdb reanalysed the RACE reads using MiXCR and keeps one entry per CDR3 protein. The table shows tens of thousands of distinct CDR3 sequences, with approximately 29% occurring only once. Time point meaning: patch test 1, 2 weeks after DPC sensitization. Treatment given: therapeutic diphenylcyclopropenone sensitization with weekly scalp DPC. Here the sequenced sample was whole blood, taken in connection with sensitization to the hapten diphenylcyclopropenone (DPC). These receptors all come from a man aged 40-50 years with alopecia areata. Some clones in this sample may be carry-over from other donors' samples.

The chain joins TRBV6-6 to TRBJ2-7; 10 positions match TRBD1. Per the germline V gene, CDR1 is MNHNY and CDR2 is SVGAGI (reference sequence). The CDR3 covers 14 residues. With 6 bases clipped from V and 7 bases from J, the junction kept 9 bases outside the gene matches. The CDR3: CASRETGGAGEQYF. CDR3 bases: TGTGCCAGCAGGGAGACAGGGGGCGCGGGTGAGCAGTACTTC.

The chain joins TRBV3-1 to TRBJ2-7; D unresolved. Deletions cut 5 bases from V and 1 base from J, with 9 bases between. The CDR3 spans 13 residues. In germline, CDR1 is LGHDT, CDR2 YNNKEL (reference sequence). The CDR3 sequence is CASSSITSYEQYF. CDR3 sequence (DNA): TGTGCCAGCAGCTCCATTACTTCCTACGAGCAGTACTTC.

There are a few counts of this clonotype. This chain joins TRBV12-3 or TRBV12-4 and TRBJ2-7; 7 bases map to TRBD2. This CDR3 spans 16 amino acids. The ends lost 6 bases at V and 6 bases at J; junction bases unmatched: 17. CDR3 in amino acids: CASSPPIFGGNGEQYF. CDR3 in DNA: TGTGCCAGCAGCCCCCCCATCTTCGGGGGGAACGGCGAGCAGTACTTC.

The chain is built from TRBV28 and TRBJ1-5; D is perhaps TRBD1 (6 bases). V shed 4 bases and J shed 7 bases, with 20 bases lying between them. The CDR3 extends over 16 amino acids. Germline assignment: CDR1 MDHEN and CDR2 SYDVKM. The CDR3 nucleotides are TGTGCCAGCAGTTCTCGCGGGGGGGCCAGGCACCAGCCCCAGCATTTT. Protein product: CASSSRGGARHQPQHF.

The CDR3 region is CASSPRASGKDTQYF. For the CDR3, the DNA is TGTGCCAGCAGCCCACGTGCTAGCGGGAAAGATACGCAGTATTTT. The chain employs TRBV11-1 and TRBJ2-3, with 9 bases lining up with TRBD2. The CDR3 runs to 15 residues. Germline values: CDR1 SGHAT, CDR2 FQDESV (reference sequence). V trimming: 5 bases; J trimming: 5 bases; junction bases outside the gene matches: 8.